A selection of T cell receptor beta chains follows, all from one sample in a study of blood T cells in healthy people across ages. TCRdb re-called the 5' RACE reads through MiXCR, storing one row per CDR3 protein. The data show roughly 800,000 distinct CDR3 sequences, 20% to 25% seen once. This sample was shared with a second study, whose subject was T cells of mothers and their children.

Sequencing input: blood. The receptors were gathered from a boy between 10 and 17 years old in good health. Each CDR3 is given with its conserved first and last residue. The D gene is left open where the match is weak. Clone size is given for some rows only: seen once, a few or many times, or a class if the clone is expanded.

j_call clone_size d_call cdr3_length v_call cdr3_aa cdr3_nt
TRBJ2-5 - TRBD1 15 TRBV6-5 CASSYSRTGGETQYF TGTGCCAGCAGTTACTCCCGGACAGGGGGAGAGACCCAGTACTTC
TRBJ2-2 few - 11 TRBV29-1 CSVDRTGELFF TGCAGCGTTGATCGCACCGGGGAGCTGTTTTTT
TRBJ2-7 few - 15 TRBV4-1 CASSQAGRQPYEQYF TGCGCCAGCAGCCAAGCTGGGCGACAGCCCTACGAGCAGTACTTC
TRBJ1-5 - - 13 TRBV29-1 CSVEGNLYQPQHF TGCAGCGTTGAAGGGAATCTGTATCAGCCCCAGCATTTT
TRBJ2-4 once TRBD1 15 TRBV6-2/TRBV6-3 CASSISTGSKNIQYF TGTGCCAGCAGTATATCGACAGGGTCCAAAAACATTCAGTACTTC
TRBJ2-1 once - 16 TRBV6-2/TRBV6-3 CASSPLRAGSYNEQFF TGTGCCAGCAGTCCCCTCAGGGCAGGCTCCTACAATGAGCAGTTCTTC
TRBJ2-4 - TRBD1 18 TRBV28 CASSQQTGVGLAKNIQYF TGTGCCAGCAGCCAGCAAACAGGGGTTGGGCTAGCCAAAAACATTCAGTACTTC
TRBJ1-6 few - 14 TRBV7-9 CASSSDSSNSPLHF TGTGCCAGCAGCTCTGACAGCTCTAATTCACCCCTCCACTTT
TRBJ1-3 few TRBD1 15 TRBV11-2 CASSWDSHSGNTIYF TGTGCCAGCAGCTGGGACAGTCACTCTGGAAACACCATATATTTT
TRBJ2-1 few - 13 TRBV7-3 CASSDGTYGEQFF TGTGCCAGCAGCGATGGGACCTACGGGGAGCAGTTCTTC
TRBJ2-1 - TRBD2 16 TRBV6-2/TRBV6-3 CASSRTSGGRYNEQFF TGTGCCAGCAGCAGGACTAGCGGGGGGAGATACAATGAGCAGTTCTTC
TRBJ2-7 - TRBD2 15 TRBV5-1 CASSGAGTSTHEQYF TGCGCCAGCAGCGGGGCCGGGACTAGTACTCACGAGCAGTACTTC
TRBJ2-5 - TRBD1 16 TRBV6-1 CASSRTGTGIQETQYF TGTGCCAGCAGTCGGACCGGGACAGGGATCCAAGAGACCCAGTACTTC
TRBJ1-3 few TRBD1 14 TRBV12-3/TRBV12-4 CASTPETGWNTIYF TGTGCCAGCACTCCTGAGACAGGGTGGAACACCATATATTTT
TRBJ2-3 - - 13 TRBV10-3 CATVGRSTDTQYF TGTGCCACCGTGGGGAGGAGCACAGATACGCAGTATTTT